One sample yielded the 16 T cell receptor beta chains listed below, sequenced in a study of Ad26.COV2.S vaccination and SARS-CoV-2 variants. TCRdb's copy holds only in-frame clones and misses some; the assay was immunoSEQ multiplex PCR. The sample comprises some 520,000 clones, roughly 85% of which are singletons, and about 13% rests with the top ten. The treatment was: some 19 received Ad26.COV2.S at low or high dose, single or two shots; about five received placebo; per-sample allocation not given. All samples were drawn on day 63, counting from the first vaccine or placebo injection. The starting material was peripheral blood, obtained in a trial of Ad26.COV2.S vaccine versus placebo. The receptor set was obtained from a person aged 18-60 years who received the Ad26.COV2.S COVID-19 vaccine or a placebo.

This chain joins TRBV7-8 and TRBJ1-5; 10 nucleotides align to TRBD1. V lost 6 bases to trimming and J lost 7 bases; unmatched junction nucleotides: 6. This CDR3 spans 14 amino acids. Germline CDR1 SGHVS, CDR2 FQNEAQ. The CDR3 DNA reads as TGTGCCAGCAGGGTGGACAGGGGGGACCAGCCCCAGCATTTT. This translates into CASRVDRGDQPQHF.

This clone was counted a single time. This chain joins TRBV5-5 and TRBJ1-1, with D maybe TRBD1 (6 bases). The germline CDR1 and CDR2 sequences are SGHKS and YYEKEE (reference sequence). The CDR3 runs 15 residues. V was shortened by 4 bases and J by 5 bases, with 18 bases between the two germline ends. Here the CDR3 reads CASSAAGARGTEAFF. The CDR3 region has the DNA TGTGCCAGCAGCGCCGCGGGGGCTAGGGGGACTGAAGCTTTCTTT.

This rearrangement joins TRBV12-3 or TRBV12-4 to TRBJ1-4; D is unresolved. CDR3 length: 13 amino acids. Trimming took 6 bases from V and 1 from J, leaving 6 bases between them. CDR3 nucleotide sequence: TGTGCCAGCAGGGTGCTAACTAATGAAAAACTGTTTTTT. Translation: CASRVLTNEKLFF.

This clone came up once. V gene TRBV5-1 combines with J gene TRBJ2-1; perhaps TRBD1 as D (5 bases). Germline values: CDR1 SGHRS, CDR2 YFSETQ. V gave up 4 bases and J gave up 2 bases, with 13 bases separating them. The CDR3 covers 15 residues. This CDR3 reads CASSRTGVTYNEQFF. The DNA of the CDR3 is TGCGCCAGCAGCCGAACAGGCGTAACCTACAATGAGCAGTTCTTC.

This chain joins TRBV18 and TRBJ1-2, with 8 bases identical to TRBD1. CDR1 and CDR2 from the germline V gene are KGHSH and LQKENI. The CDR3 runs 13 residues. J was trimmed by 8 bases and V by 3 bases; bases with no gene match: 5. CDR3 DNA sequence: TGTGCCAGCTCACCGGGACAGGTGGCGGGCTACACCTTC. Its protein is CASSPGQVAGYTF.

The chain links TRBV24-1 to TRBJ2-1, with 10 bases matching TRBD2. The CDR3 runs to 15 residues. V dropped 3 bases and J dropped 6; count of bases not matched to a gene: 4. From germline, CDR1 is KGHDR and CDR2 SFDVKD. The CDR3 DNA reads as TGTGCCACCAGTGATCGTATAGCGGGGGGCAATGAGCAGTTCTTC. Translating it yields CATSDRIAGGNEQFF.

The chain has TRBV24-1 and TRBJ2-5; 12 bases fit TRBD2. The J segment lost 4 bases and the V segment lost 2 bases, leaving 7 bases of the junction unmatched. The CDR3 totals 17 residues. Germline CDR1 and CDR2: KGHDR and SFDVKD. CDR3 sequence reads: CATSDWGPSGRAETQYF. The CDR3 nucleotides are TGTGCCACCAGTGATTGGGGGCCTAGCGGGAGGGCAGAGACCCAGTACTTC.

This chain uses TRBV19 with TRBJ1-1; the D gene is possibly TRBD1 (6 bases). The CDR3 consists of 15 residues. The V gene lost 5 bases and the J gene lost 1 base, with 14 bases spanning the gap. Germline CDR1 is LNHDA and CDR2 is SQIVND (reference sequence). The CDR3 here is CASSVGHSQNTEAFF. CDR3 DNA: TGTGCCAGTAGTGTGGGACATTCCCAGAACACTGAAGCTTTCTTT.

This chain links TRBV6-5 with TRBJ1-1; D is ambiguous. This CDR3 has 13 residues. Trimming left V 0 bases short and J 6 bases short, with 8 bases between. Germline CDR1 MNHEY, CDR2 SVGAGI. CDR3 sequence: CASSYSIAAEAFF. For the CDR3, the DNA is TGTGCCAGCAGTTACTCGATAGCGGCTGAAGCTTTCTTT.

V usage is TRBV5-1 and J usage is TRBJ1-1, with D unresolved. The germline V gene has CDR1 SGHRS and CDR2 YFSETQ. The V end was cut by 3 bases, the J end by 6 bases, with 9 bases between. There are 12 residues in the CDR3. The DNA for the CDR3 is TGCGCCAGCAGCTCACCCGGAGCTGAAGCTTTCTTT. Amino acid sequence: CASSSPGAEAFF.

This clone was seen a single time. The chain joins TRBV4-2 to TRBJ2-3; 8 bases fit TRBD2. CDR1 is LGHNA, CDR2 YNFKEQ, per germline. The CDR3 length is 17 residues. V lost 4 bases to trimming and J lost 4 bases; unmatched junction nucleotides: 13. The CDR3 bases are TGTGCCAGCAGCCCATCAAAGGGCGGGAGGAGATCAGATACGCAGTATTTT. Amino acids: CASSPSKGGRRSDTQYF.

V usage is TRBV7-6 and J usage is TRBJ1-5; 9 bases are shared with TRBD1. The CDR3 is 15 amino acids. V shed 5 bases and J 5 bases; nucleotides not matched to a gene: 7. CDR1 is SGHVS and CDR2 is FNYEAQ in the germline V gene. In DNA, the CDR3 is TGTGCCAGCAGCCCCGGACAGGGGATCTATCAGCCCCAGCATTTT. It is translated as CASSPGQGIYQPQHF. The full variable domain, its missing parts supplied by reference TRBV7-6 and TRBJ1-5, is GAGVSQSPRYKVTKRGQDVALRCDPISGHVSLYWYRQALGQGPEFLTYFNYEAQQDKSGLPNDRFSAERPEGSISTLTIQRTEQRDSAMYRCASSPGQGIYQPQHFGDGTRLSIL.

Comment on this clone: In the same sample, other DNA sequences code for this CDR3. As DNA, the CDR3 is TGTGCCAGCAGCTTAGTACGCGGGATGAACACTGAAGCTTTCTTT. This codes for CASSLVRGMNTEAFF. The chain uses TRBV7-2 and TRBJ1-1, with no clear D. V lost 1 base and J lost 0, with 9 bases in between. The CDR3 totals 15 residues. Germline lookup yields CDR1 SGHTA and CDR2 FQGNSA.

The genes are TRBV28 and TRBJ2-1, with TRBD1 matching 8 bases. Germline V gives CDR1 MDHEN, CDR2 SYDVKM. This CDR3 is built from 12 residues. V lost 3 bases to trimming and J lost 8 bases; unmatched junction nucleotides: 0. The CDR3, as DNA: TGTGCCAGCAGTTTGGACAGGGATGAGCAGTTCTTC. It translates to CASSLDRDEQFF.

CDR3 coding DNA: TGTGCCAGCAGCTCCCAGACAGCAATCGAAGCTTTCTTT. It is translated as CASSSQTAIEAFF. This chain uses TRBV11-1 with TRBJ1-1; D is perhaps TRBD1 (5 bases). Deletions cut 4 bases from V and 8 bases from J, with 14 bases between. Germline lookup yields CDR1 SGHAT and CDR2 FQDESV (reference sequence). The CDR3 consists of 13 residues.

This clone was observed a handful of times. The chain recombines TRBV19 with TRBJ1-1; D is undetermined. Germline CDR1 and CDR2: LNHDA and SQIVND (reference sequence). CDR3 length: 13 amino acids. The ends were cut back, 6 bases at V and 5 bases at J, with 13 bases in the middle. CDR3 bases: TGTGCCAGTAGGACCCTAACCCAGACTGAAGCTTTCTTT. Protein: CASRTLTQTEAFF.